Listed below are T cell receptor beta chains from one sample, sequenced in a study of identifying expanded T cells in peripheral blood. The data were produced by immunoSEQ multiplex PCR, yet TCRdb's version contains in-frame clones alone and is incomplete. The sample comprises about 98,000 clones, about nine tenths of which are singletons, and about 14% rests with the top ten. Input material: blood. These receptors originate from a person between 18 and 75 years old in good health. CDR3s include the opening cysteine and the closing phenylalanine or tryptophan. D genes are given only for firm matches. Clone size is given for some rows only: seen once, a few or many times, or a class if the clone is expanded.

size: NA
V: TRBV29-1
D: TRBD1
J: TRBJ1-3
CDR3: CSVSGTGGSGNTIYF
DNA: TGCAGCGTATCCGGGACAGGGGGCTCTGGAAACACCATATATTTT

size: once
V: TRBV6-5
D: NA
J: TRBJ2-7
CDR3: CASSPSRTHGRRQYF
DNA: TGTGCCAGCAGTCCAAGTAGGACGCACGGTAGGCGGCAGTACTTC

size: NA
V: TRBV6-5
D: NA
J: TRBJ1-2
CDR3: CASEGGSGYTF
DNA: TGTGCCAGTGAAGGGGGTTCTGGCTACACCTTC

size: NA
V: TRBV6-5
D: TRBD2
J: TRBJ2-5
CDR3: CASSHRASGRETQYF
DNA: TGTGCCAGCAGTCACAGGGCTAGCGGGAGAGAGACCCAGTACTTC

size: NA
V: TRBV11-2
D: NA
J: TRBJ2-4
CDR3: CASSFQGIAKNIQYF
DNA: TGTGCCAGCAGCTTCCAGGGAATAGCCAAAAACATTCAGTACTTC

size: few
V: TRBV5-1
D: NA
J: TRBJ2-7
CDR3: CASSLALATGEQYF
DNA: TGCGCCAGCAGCTTGGCGCTAGCGACGGGCGAGCAGTACTTC

size: few
V: TRBV7-2
D: NA
J: TRBJ2-3
CDR3: CASSEDLSTDTQYF
DNA: TGTGCCAGCAGCGAGGACCTTAGCACAGATACGCAGTATTTT

size: NA
V: TRBV4-3
D: NA
J: TRBJ2-1
CDR3: CASSQDANLQYNEQFF
DNA: TGCGCCAGCAGCCAAGACGCGAACTTACAATACAATGAGCAGTTCTTC

size: NA
V: TRBV6-5
D: TRBD1
J: TRBJ2-7
CDR3: CASKGTGYEQYF
DNA: TGTGCCAGCAAAGGGACAGGCTACGAGCAGTACTTC

size: NA
V: TRBV19
D: TRBD1
J: TRBJ1-2
CDR3: CASSIATGGFPYYGYTF
DNA: TGTGCCAGTAGTATAGCGACAGGGGGCTTTCCTTACTATGGCTACACCTTC

size: NA
V: TRBV7-8
D: NA
J: TRBJ1-5
CDR3: CASSLVAGNQPQHF
DNA: TGTGCCAGCAGCTTAGTTGCGGGGAATCAGCCCCAGCATTTT

size: NA
V: TRBV2
D: NA
J: TRBJ2-3
CDR3: CASTHPALNLDTQYF
DNA: TGTGCCAGCACCCACCCAGCCCTTAACCTAGATACGCAGTATTTT

size: few
V: TRBV2
D: TRBD1
J: TRBJ1-1
CDR3: CASRGDRVAFF
DNA: TGTGCCAGCAGGGGGGACAGGGTGGCTTTCTTT

size: once
V: TRBV4-1
D: NA
J: TRBJ2-2
CDR3: CASSPRAGSNTGELFF
DNA: TGCGCCAGCAGCCCGCGGGCCGGTTCGAACACCGGGGAGCTGTTTTTT

size: NA
V: TRBV5-1
D: NA
J: TRBJ2-3
CDR3: CASSLGSLASTDTQYF
DNA: TGCGCCAGCAGCCTAGGTTCGCTAGCATCCACAGATACGCAGTATTTT

size: NA
V: TRBV27
D: NA
J: TRBJ1-1
CDR3: CASIHYGGINTEAFF
DNA: TGTGCCAGCATCCACTATGGGGGGATTAACACTGAAGCTTTCTTT

size: NA
V: TRBV7-8
D: TRBD2
J: TRBJ2-5
CDR3: CASSFSGTSGQETQYF
DNA: TGTGCCAGCAGCTTCTCCGGGACTAGCGGACAAGAGACCCAGTACTTC

size: NA
V: TRBV28
D: NA
J: TRBJ2-2
CDR3: CASSLLGGSKTGELFF
DNA: TGTGCCAGCAGTTTATTAGGGGGTTCTAAAACCGGGGAGCTGTTTTTT

size: NA
V: TRBV11-3
D: NA
J: TRBJ2-1
CDR3: CASSLVSNGGEQFF
DNA: TGTGCCAGCAGCCTAGTTTCAAATGGGGGTGAGCAGTTCTTC

size: few
V: TRBV7-3
D: NA
J: TRBJ2-1
CDR3: CASSLTGSYNEQFF
DNA: TGTGCCAGCAGCTTAACGGGGTCCTACAATGAGCAGTTCTTC

size: NA
V: TRBV19
D: TRBD2
J: TRBJ2-5
CDR3: CASDSGDGAGQETQYF
DNA: TGTGCCAGCGACAGCGGGGACGGGGCGGGCCAAGAGACCCAGTACTTC

size: NA
V: TRBV5-6
D: TRBD2
J: TRBJ2-7
CDR3: CASSLYKAGGMEQYF
DNA: TGTGCCAGCAGCTTGTACAAAGCGGGAGGGATGGAGCAGTACTTC

size: NA
V: TRBV11-2
D: NA
J: TRBJ1-4
CDR3: CASSLDRGQKLFF
DNA: TGTGCCAGCAGCTTAGATCGGGGGCAAAAACTGTTTTTT

size: NA
V: TRBV27
D: NA
J: TRBJ2-3
CDR3: CASSPARVSDTQYF
DNA: TGTGCCAGCAGCCCAGCCAGGGTATCAGATACGCAGTATTTT

size: NA
V: TRBV5-1
D: NA
J: TRBJ2-3
CDR3: CASSSLPISTDTQYF
DNA: TGCGCCAGCAGCTCCCTCCCTATTAGCACAGATACGCAGTATTTT

size: NA
V: TRBV5-1
D: TRBD1
J: TRBJ2-5
CDR3: CASSLGGQGYQETQYF
DNA: TGCGCCAGCAGCTTGGGGGGACAGGGCTACCAAGAGACCCAGTACTTC

size: few
V: TRBV4-3
D: NA
J: TRBJ1-2
CDR3: CASSQPQGSNYGYTF
DNA: TGCGCCAGCAGCCAACCGCAGGGTTCTAACTATGGCTACACCTTC

size: few
V: TRBV18
D: TRBD1
J: TRBJ1-6
CDR3: CASSPPGQSNSPLHF
DNA: TGTGCCAGCTCTCCACCGGGACAGTCTAATTCACCCCTCCACTTT

size: NA
V: TRBV6-6
D: NA
J: TRBJ2-7
CDR3: CASSEGPRQQYF
DNA: TGTGCCAGCTCCGAAGGGCCGCGACAGCAGTACTTC

size: NA
V: TRBV5-6
D: TRBD2
J: TRBJ2-1
CDR3: CASSPSGLHNEQFF
DNA: TGTGCCAGCAGCCCTAGCGGGCTCCACAATGAGCAGTTCTTC

size: once
V: TRBV7-8
D: NA
J: TRBJ1-4
CDR3: CASSPWTDPTNEKLFF
DNA: TGTGCCAGCAGCCCGTGGACAGACCCAACTAATGAAAAACTGTTTTTT

size: NA
V: TRBV28
D: NA
J: TRBJ1-1
CDR3: CASEGVFKAFF
DNA: TGTGCCAGTGAAGGGGTGTTTAAAGCTTTCTTT

size: NA
V: TRBV2
D: NA
J: TRBJ2-7
CDR3: CASRGGGGISHLEQYF
DNA: TGTGCCAGCAGGGGAGGAGGAGGGATTAGCCACCTCGAGCAGTACTTC

size: NA
V: TRBV19
D: NA
J: TRBJ2-3
CDR3: CASSIRLSTDTQYF
DNA: TGTGCCAGTAGTATAAGACTCAGCACAGATACGCAGTATTTT

size: NA
V: TRBV7-9
D: NA
J: TRBJ2-3
CDR3: CASTPLSHSTDTQYF
DNA: TGTGCCAGCACCCCCCTTTCCCATAGCACAGATACGCAGTATTTT

size: NA
V: TRBV11-2
D: NA
J: TRBJ2-3
CDR3: CASSLVAARTDTQYF
DNA: TGTGCCAGCAGCTTAGTGGCTGCACGCACAGATACGCAGTATTTT

size: once
V: TRBV6-5
D: NA
J: TRBJ2-2
CDR3: CASSQGAGNTGELFF
DNA: TGTGCCAGCAGTCAAGGTGCGGGTAACACCGGGGAGCTGTTTTTT

size: NA
V: TRBV27
D: TRBD2
J: TRBJ2-5
CDR3: CASSLFKAGDRETQYF
DNA: TGTGCCAGCAGTTTGTTTAAAGCGGGAGATCGGGAGACCCAGTACTTC

size: NA
V: TRBV7-9
D: TRBD1
J: TRBJ2-2
CDR3: CASSPHRGNTGELFF
DNA: TGTGCCAGCAGCCCGCACAGGGGAAACACCGGGGAGCTGTTTTTT

size: NA
V: TRBV29-1
D: TRBD2
J: TRBJ2-3
CDR3: CSVPGTSGKNTQYF
DNA: TGCAGCGTTCCCGGGACTAGCGGGAAAAATACGCAGTATTTT

size: NA
V: TRBV16
D: TRBD1
J: TRBJ1-6
CDR3: CASSPGQVNSPLHF
DNA: TGTGCCAGCAGCCCGGGACAGGTGAATTCACCCCTCCACTTT

size: NA
V: TRBV29-1
D: TRBD2
J: TRBJ2-3
CDR3: CSVDSLAGSDTQYF
DNA: TGCAGCGTTGATAGTCTAGCGGGCTCAGATACGCAGTATTTT

size: few
V: TRBV5-1
D: NA
J: TRBJ1-2
CDR3: CASSLTGNKANYGYTF
DNA: TGCGCCAGCAGCCTGACAGGAAACAAAGCTAACTATGGCTACACCTTC

size: NA
V: TRBV4-3
D: NA
J: TRBJ1-1
CDR3: CASSTRPDSNTEAFF
DNA: TGCGCCAGCAGCACTAGACCTGACTCGAACACTGAAGCTTTCTTT

size: NA
V: TRBV4-2
D: TRBD2
J: TRBJ2-5
CDR3: CASSLRTSGNEETQYF
DNA: TGTGCCAGCAGCCTTCGGACTAGCGGGAATGAGGAGACCCAGTACTTC

size: NA
V: TRBV19
D: NA
J: TRBJ1-1
CDR3: CASRLQAQANTEAFF
DNA: TGTGCCAGTAGGTTACAGGCACAAGCGAACACTGAAGCTTTCTTT

size: NA
V: TRBV7-2
D: NA
J: TRBJ1-2
CDR3: CASSLAGFGYTF
DNA: TGTGCCAGCAGCTTAGCTGGGTTTGGCTACACCTTC

size: NA
V: TRBV5-1
D: NA
J: TRBJ1-3
CDR3: CASSRRGVEGNTIYF
DNA: TGCGCCAGCAGCCGACGGGGGGTCGAAGGAAACACCATATATTTT

size: few
V: TRBV13
D: TRBD1
J: TRBJ1-5
CDR3: CASSLRGHNQPQHF
DNA: TGTGCCAGCAGCCTCAGGGGGCACAATCAGCCCCAGCATTTT

size: NA
V: TRBV6-4
D: TRBD2
J: TRBJ2-3
CDR3: CASSDRAGGPGTQYF
DNA: TGTGCCAGCAGTGACAGGGCGGGAGGGCCAGGTACGCAGTATTTT

size: NA
V: TRBV21-1
D: NA
J: TRBJ2-7
CDR3: CASSKGTSGSYEQYF
DNA: TGTGCCAGCAGCAAAGGGACTAGCGGGAGCTACGAGCAGTACTTC